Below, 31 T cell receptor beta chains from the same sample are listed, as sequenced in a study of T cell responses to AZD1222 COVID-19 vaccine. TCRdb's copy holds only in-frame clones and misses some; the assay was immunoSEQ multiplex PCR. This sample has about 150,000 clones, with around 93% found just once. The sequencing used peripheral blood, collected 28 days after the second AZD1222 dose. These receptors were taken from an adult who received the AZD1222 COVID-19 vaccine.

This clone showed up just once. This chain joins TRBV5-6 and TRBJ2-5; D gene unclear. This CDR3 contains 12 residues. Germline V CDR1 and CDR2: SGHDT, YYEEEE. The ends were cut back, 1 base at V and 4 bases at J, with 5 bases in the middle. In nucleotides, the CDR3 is TGTGCCAGCAGCTTGACTGTAGAGACCCAGTACTTC. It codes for CASSLTVETQYF.

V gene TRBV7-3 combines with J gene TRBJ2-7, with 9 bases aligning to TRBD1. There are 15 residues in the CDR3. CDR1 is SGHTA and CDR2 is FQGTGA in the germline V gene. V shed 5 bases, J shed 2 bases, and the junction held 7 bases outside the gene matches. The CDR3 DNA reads TGTGCCAGCAGCCTGACCGGGACAGGGACCTACGAGCAGTACTTC. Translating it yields CASSLTGTGTYEQYF.

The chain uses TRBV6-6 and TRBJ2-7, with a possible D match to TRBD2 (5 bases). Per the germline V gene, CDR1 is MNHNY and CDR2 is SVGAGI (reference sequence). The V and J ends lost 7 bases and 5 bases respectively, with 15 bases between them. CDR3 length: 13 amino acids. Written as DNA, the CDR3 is TGTGCCAGCACCGGGGAAAGGCCCAACGAGCAGTACTTC. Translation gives CASTGERPNEQYF.

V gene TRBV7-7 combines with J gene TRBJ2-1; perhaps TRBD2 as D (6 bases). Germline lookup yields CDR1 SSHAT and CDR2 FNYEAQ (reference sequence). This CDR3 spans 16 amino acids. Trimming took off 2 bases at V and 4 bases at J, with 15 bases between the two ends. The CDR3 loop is CASSLRWGDQYNEQFF. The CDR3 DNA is TGTGCCAGCAGCTTACGTTGGGGGGACCAATACAATGAGCAGTTCTTC.

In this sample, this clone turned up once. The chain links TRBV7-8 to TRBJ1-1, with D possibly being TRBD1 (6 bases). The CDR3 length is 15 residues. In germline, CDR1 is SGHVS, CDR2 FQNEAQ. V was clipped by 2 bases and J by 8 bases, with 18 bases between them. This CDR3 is CASSLNNGQKLEAFF. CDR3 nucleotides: TGTGCCAGCAGCTTAAATAACGGACAGAAATTAGAAGCTTTCTTT.

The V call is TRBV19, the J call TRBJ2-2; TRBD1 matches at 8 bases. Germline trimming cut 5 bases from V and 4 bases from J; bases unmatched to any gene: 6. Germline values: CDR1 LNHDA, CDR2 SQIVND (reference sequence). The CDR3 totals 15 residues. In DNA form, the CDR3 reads TGTGCCAGTAGTCCCGGGGACAGGCCCACCGGGGAGCTGTTTTTT. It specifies CASSPGDRPTGELFF.

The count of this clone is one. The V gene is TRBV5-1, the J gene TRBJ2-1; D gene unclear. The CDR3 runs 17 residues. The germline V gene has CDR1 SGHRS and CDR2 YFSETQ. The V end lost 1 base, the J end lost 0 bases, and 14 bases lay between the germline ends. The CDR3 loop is CASSLNFSYYSYNEQFF. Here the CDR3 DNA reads TGCGCCAGCAGCTTGAATTTCAGCTATTACTCCTACAATGAGCAGTTCTTC.

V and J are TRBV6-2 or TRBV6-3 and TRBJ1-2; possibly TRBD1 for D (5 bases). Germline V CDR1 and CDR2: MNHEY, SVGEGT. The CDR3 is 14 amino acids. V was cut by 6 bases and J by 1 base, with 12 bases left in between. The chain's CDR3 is CASSQPGGNYGYTF. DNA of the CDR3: TGTGCCAGCAGCCAGCCCGGGGGTAACTATGGCTACACCTTC.

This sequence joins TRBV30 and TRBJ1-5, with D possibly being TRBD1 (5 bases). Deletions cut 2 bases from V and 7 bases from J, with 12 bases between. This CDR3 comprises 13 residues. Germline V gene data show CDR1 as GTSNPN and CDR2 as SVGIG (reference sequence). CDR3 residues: CAWSFLGGQPQHF. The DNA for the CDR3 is TGTGCCTGGAGTTTCCTTGGGGGGCAGCCCCAGCATTTT.

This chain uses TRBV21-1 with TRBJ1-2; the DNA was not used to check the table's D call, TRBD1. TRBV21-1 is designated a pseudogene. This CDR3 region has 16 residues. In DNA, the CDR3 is TGTGCCAGCAGCAGCAACCCCAGGGTTTCCAACTATGGCTACACCTTC. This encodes CASSSNPRVSNYGYTF.

As DNA, the CDR3 is TGTGCCAGCAGTTTGGGGCAGTTCGGCTACACCTTC. Translation: CASSLGQFGYTF. The V gene is TRBV28, the J gene TRBJ1-2; tentative D call: TRBD1 (5 bases). V lost 3 bases and J lost 8, with 10 bases in between. Per the germline V gene, CDR1 is MDHEN and CDR2 is SYDVKM. The CDR3 runs 12 residues.

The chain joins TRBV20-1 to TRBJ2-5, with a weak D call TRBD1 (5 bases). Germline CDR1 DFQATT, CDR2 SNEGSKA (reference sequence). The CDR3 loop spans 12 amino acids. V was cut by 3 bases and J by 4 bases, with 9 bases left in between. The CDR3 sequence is CSASSGPETQYF. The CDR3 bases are TGCAGTGCTAGTTCAGGGCCAGAGACCCAGTACTTC.

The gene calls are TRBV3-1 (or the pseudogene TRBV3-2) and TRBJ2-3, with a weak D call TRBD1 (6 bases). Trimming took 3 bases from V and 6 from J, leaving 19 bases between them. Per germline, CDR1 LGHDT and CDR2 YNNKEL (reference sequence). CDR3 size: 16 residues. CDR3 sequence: CASSHVSGTPSDTQYF. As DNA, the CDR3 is TGTGCCAGCAGCCACGTTTCCGGGACACCTTCCGATACGCAGTATTTT.

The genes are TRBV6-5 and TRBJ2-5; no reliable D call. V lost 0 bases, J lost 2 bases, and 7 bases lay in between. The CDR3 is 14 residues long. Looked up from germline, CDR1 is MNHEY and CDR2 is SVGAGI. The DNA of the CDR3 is TGTGCCAGCAGTTACTCGGCCTCGCAAGAGACCCAGTACTTC. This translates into CASSYSASQETQYF.

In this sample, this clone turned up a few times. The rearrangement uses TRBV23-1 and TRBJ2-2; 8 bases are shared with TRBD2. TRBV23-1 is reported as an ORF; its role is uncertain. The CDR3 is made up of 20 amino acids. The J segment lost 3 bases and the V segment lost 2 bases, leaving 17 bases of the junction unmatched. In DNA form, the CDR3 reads TGCGCCAGCAGTCAAGCTCCTAGACTAGCGACCACCGTGGACACCGGGGAGCTGTTTTTT. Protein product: CASSQAPRLATTVDTGELFF.

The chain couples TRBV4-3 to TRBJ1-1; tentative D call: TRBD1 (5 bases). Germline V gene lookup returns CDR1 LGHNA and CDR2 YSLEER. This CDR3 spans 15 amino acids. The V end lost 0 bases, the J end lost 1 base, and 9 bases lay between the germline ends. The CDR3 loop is CASSQDLRENTEAFF. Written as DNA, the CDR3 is TGCGCCAGCAGCCAAGATCTCAGGGAGAACACTGAAGCTTTCTTT.

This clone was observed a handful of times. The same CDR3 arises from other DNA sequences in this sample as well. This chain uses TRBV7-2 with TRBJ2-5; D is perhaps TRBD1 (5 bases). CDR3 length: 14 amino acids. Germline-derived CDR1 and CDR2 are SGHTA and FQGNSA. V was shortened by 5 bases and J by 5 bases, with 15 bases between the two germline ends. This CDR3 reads CASSPGQGAETQYF. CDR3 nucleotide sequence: TGTGCCAGCAGCCCAGGCCAAGGGGCCGAGACCCAGTACTTC.

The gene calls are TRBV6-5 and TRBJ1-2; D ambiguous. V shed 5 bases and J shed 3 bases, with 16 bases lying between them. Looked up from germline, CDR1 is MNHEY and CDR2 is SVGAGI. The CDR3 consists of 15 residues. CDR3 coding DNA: TGTGCCAGCAGTAGCTGGCCTTCAGTAGACTATGGCTACACCTTC. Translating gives CASSSWPSVDYGYTF.

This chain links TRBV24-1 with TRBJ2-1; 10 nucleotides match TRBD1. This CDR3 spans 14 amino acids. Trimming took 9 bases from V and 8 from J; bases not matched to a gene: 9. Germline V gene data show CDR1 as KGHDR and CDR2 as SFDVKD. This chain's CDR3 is CATGRDRGSYEQFF. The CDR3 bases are TGTGCCACCGGACGGGACAGGGGATCGTATGAGCAGTTCTTC.

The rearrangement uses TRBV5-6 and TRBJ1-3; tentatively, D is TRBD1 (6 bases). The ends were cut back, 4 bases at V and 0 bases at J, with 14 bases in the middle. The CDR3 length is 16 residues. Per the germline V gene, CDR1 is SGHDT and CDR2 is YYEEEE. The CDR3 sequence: CASSQQGPSSGNTIYF. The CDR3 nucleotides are TGTGCCAGCAGCCAACAGGGTCCGAGCTCTGGAAACACCATATATTTT.

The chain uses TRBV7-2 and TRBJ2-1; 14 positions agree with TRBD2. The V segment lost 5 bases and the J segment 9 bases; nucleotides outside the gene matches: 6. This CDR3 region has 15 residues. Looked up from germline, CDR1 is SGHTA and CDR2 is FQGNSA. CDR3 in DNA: TGTGCCAGCAGCACGACTAGCGGGAGGGTCGGTGAGCAGTTCTTC. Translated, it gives CASSTTSGRVGEQFF.

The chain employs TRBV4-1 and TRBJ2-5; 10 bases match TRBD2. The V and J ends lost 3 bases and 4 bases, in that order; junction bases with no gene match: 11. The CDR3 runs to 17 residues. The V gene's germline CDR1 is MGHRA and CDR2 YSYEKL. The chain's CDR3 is CASSQGSLAGVIETQYF. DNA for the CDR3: TGCGCCAGCAGCCAGGGATCTCTAGCGGGAGTCATAGAGACCCAGTACTTC.

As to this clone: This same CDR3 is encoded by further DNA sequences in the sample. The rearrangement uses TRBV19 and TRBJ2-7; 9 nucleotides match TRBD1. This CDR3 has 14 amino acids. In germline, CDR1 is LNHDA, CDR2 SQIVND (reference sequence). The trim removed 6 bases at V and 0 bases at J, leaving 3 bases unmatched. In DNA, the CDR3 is TGTGCCAGTAGGCCGGGACAGGGCTCCTACGAGCAGTACTTC. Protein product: CASRPGQGSYEQYF.

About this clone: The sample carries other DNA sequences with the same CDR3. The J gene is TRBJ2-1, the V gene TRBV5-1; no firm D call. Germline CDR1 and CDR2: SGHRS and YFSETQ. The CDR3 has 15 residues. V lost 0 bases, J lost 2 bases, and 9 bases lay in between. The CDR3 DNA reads TGCGCCAGCAGCTTGGAGTCCGCTACCTACAATGAGCAGTTCTTC. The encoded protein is CASSLESATYNEQFF.

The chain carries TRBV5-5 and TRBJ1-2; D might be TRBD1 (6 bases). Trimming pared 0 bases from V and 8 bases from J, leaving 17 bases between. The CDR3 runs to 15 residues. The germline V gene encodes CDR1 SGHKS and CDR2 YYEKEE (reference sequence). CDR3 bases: TGTGCCAGCAGCTTGGTGGGGACACCCTCTCAGGGCTACACCTTC. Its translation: CASSLVGTPSQGYTF.

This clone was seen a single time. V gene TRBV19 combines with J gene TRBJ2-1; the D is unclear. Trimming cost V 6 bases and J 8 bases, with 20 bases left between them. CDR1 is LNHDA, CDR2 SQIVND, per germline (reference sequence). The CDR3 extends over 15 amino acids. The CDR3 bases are TGTGCCAGTAGGGCCGGGCCCAGGAGAGGCGATGAGCAGTTCTTC. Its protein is CASRAGPRRGDEQFF.

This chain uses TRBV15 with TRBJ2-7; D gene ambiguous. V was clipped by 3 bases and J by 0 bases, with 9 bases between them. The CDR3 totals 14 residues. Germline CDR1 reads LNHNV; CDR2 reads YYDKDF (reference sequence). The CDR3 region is CATSSGRYSYEQYF. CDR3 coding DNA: TGTGCCACCAGCAGCGGACGATACTCCTACGAGCAGTACTTC. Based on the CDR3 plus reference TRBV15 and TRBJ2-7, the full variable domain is DAMVIQNPRYQVTQFGKPVTLSCSQTLNHNVMYWYQQKSSQAPKLLFHYYDKDFNNEADTPDNFQSRRPNTSFCFLDIRSPGLGDTAMYLCATSSGRYSYEQYFGPGTRLTVT.

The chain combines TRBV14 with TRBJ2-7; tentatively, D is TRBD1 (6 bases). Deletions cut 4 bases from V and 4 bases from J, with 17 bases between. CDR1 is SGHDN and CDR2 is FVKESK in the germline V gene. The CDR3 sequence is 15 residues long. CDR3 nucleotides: TGTGCCAGCAGCCCCGGGCAGGGGAGAAGGTACGAGCAGTACTTC. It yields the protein CASSPGQGRRYEQYF. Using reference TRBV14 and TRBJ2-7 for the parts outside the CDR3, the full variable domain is EAGVTQFPSHSVIEKGQTVTLRCDPISGHDNLYWYRRVMGKEIKFLLHFVKESKQDESGMPNNRFLAERTGGTYSTLKVQPAELEDSGVYFCASSPGQGRRYEQYFGPGTRLTVT.

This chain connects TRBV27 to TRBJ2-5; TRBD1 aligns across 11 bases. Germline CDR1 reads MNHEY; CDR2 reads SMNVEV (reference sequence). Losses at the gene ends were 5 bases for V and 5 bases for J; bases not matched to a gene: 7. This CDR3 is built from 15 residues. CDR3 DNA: TGTGCCAGCAGTCCGCTCCGGGACAGGGGGGAGACCCAGTACTTC. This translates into CASSPLRDRGETQYF.

Written as DNA, the CDR3 is TGTGCCAGCAGTTTAGCGCAAGCCCGTGGAGGGGACGAGCAGTACTTC. It encodes CASSLAQARGGDEQYF. V gene TRBV28 combines with J gene TRBJ2-7; TRBD2 is a possible D gene (6 bases). The ends were cut back, 2 bases at V and 5 bases at J, with 19 bases in the middle. Per germline, CDR1 MDHEN and CDR2 SYDVKM. This CDR3 spans 16 amino acids.

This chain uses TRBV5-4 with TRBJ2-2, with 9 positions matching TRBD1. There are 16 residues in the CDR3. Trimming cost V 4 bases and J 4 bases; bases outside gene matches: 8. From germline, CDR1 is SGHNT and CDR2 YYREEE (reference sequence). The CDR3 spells CASSGGTGTLTGELFF. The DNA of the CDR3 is TGTGCCAGCAGCGGAGGGACAGGGACTCTCACCGGGGAGCTGTTTTTT.